These 22 T cell receptor beta chains came from one sample sequenced in a study of identical twins. TCRdb redid the calling of the 5' RACE reads with MiXCR, one entry per CDR3 protein. The repertoire holds just over 500,000 distinct CDR3 sequences, roughly a fifth seen once, with under 0.95% in the top ten. A further study also used this sample, focusing on T cells expressing NK-cell markers.

The sequencing input was CD4+ T cells sorted from blood. The receptor set was obtained from a woman aged 18-29 years in good health.

The genes are TRBV20-1 and TRBJ2-1, with 11 positions matching TRBD2. The length of the CDR3 is 16 residues. The J segment lost 9 bases and the V segment lost 0 bases, leaving 10 bases of the junction unmatched. Per germline, CDR1 DFQATT and CDR2 SNEGSKA (reference sequence). CDR3 protein: CSARDATSGRFGEQFF. Here the CDR3 DNA reads TGCAGTGCTAGAGACGCCACTAGCGGGAGATTTGGTGAGCAGTTCTTC.

The genes are TRBV27 and TRBJ2-1; 7 bases line up with TRBD2. The CDR3 length is 15 residues. Germline CDR1 MNHEY, CDR2 SMNVEV (reference sequence). The J segment lost 8 bases and the V segment lost 6 bases, leaving 13 bases of the junction unmatched. The CDR3 region is CASRTPGTAGDEQFF. The CDR3 DNA sequence: TGTGCCAGCAGAACTCCGGGGACCGCGGGGGATGAGCAGTTCTTC.

The genes are TRBV20-1 and TRBJ2-7; D is undetermined. The CDR3 loop spans 13 amino acids. The germline gives CDR1 DFQATT, CDR2 SNEGSKA (reference sequence). V gave up 6 bases and J gave up 0 bases, with 12 bases separating them. The chain's CDR3 is CSAKYINSYEQYF. In DNA form, the CDR3 reads TGCAGTGCAAAGTACATTAACTCCTACGAGCAGTACTTC.

V usage is TRBV9 and J usage is TRBJ2-5, with a tentative D call TRBD1 (7 bases). The CDR3 is made up of 14 amino acids. V lost 0 bases to trimming and J lost 5 bases, with 11 bases between them. CDR1 SGDLS and CDR2 YYNGEE come from the germline V gene. The CDR3 nucleotides read TGTGCCAGCAGCGTAGGTCCAGGGGGGGAGACCCAGTACTTC. Its translation is CASSVGPGGETQYF.

V usage is TRBV5-1 and J usage is TRBJ2-5; no clear D. Germline V gene data show CDR1 as SGHRS and CDR2 as YFSETQ. Trimming stripped 4 bases from V and 7 bases from J, with 17 bases between. The length of the CDR3 is 14 residues. The CDR3 protein is CASSEALTLATQYF. As DNA, the CDR3 is TGCGCCAGCAGCGAGGCACTGACCCTTGCGACCCAGTACTTC.

This clonotype has more than one count but fewer than ten. V and J are TRBV7-2 and TRBJ2-1, with D perhaps matching TRBD2 (5 bases). The germline V gene encodes CDR1 SGHTA and CDR2 FQGNSA. CDR3 length: 12 amino acids. Trimming removed 1 base at V and 13 bases at J, with 11 bases between. The CDR3 nucleotides read TGTGCCAGCAGCTTAGGACTACGGACTCAGTTCTTC. As protein: CASSLGLRTQFF.

The chain combines TRBV9 with TRBJ2-7, with 8 bases that match TRBD2. The CDR3 runs to 16 residues. Trimming at V came to 3 bases and at J to 1 base, leaving 9 bases not matched to a gene. Germline lookup yields CDR1 SGDLS and CDR2 YYNGEE. CDR3 region: CASSATGGGGSYEQYF. The CDR3 coding sequence is TGTGCCAGCAGCGCTACGGGTGGCGGGGGGTCCTACGAGCAGTACTTC.

V gene TRBV12-3 or TRBV12-4 combines with J gene TRBJ1-2, with D hard to call. The CDR3 extends over 14 amino acids. V lost 7 bases, J lost 2 bases, and 14 bases lay in between. As DNA, the CDR3 is TGTGCCAGCACCCGGACCCCGGAAAACTATGGCTACACCTTC. It encodes CASTRTPENYGYTF.

The chain combines TRBV6-5 with TRBJ2-5; weak D call: TRBD1 (6 bases). V lost 5 bases to trimming and J lost 7 bases, with 11 bases between them. CDR3 length: 12 amino acids. Germline CDR1 is MNHEY and CDR2 is SVGAGI. CDR3 residues: CASSTGPGTQYF. The CDR3 DNA is TGTGCCAGCAGTACAGGGCCCGGGACCCAGTACTTC.

The genes are TRBV7-2 and TRBJ1-2, with unresolved D. The V gene's germline CDR1 is SGHTA and CDR2 FQGNSA. The CDR3 spans 13 residues. The germline V and J ends were trimmed by 5 bases and 4 bases, with 11 bases remaining between them. The CDR3 bases are TGTGCCAGCAGCCCTTCCGCGACCTATGGCTACACCTTC. It codes for CASSPSATYGYTF.

In this sample, this clonotype turned up many times. V usage is TRBV7-9 and J usage is TRBJ1-1; D call uncertain. CDR1 is SEHNR and CDR2 is FQNEAQ in the germline V gene (reference sequence). The CDR3 extends over 13 amino acids. V was shortened by 1 base and J by 0 bases, with 3 bases between the two germline ends. The CDR3 coding sequence is TGTGCCAGCAGCTTAGGAATGAACACTGAAGCTTTCTTT. This sequence encodes CASSLGMNTEAFF. Complete variable domain (other parts from reference TRBV7-9 and TRBJ1-1): DTGVSQNPRHKITKRGQNVTFRCDPISEHNRLYWYRQTLGQGPEFLTYFQNEAQLEKSRLLSDRFSAERPKGSFSTLEIQRTEQGDSAMYLCASSLGMNTEAFFGQGTRLTVV.

This clonotype was seen many times. The V and J genes are TRBV7-2 and TRBJ1-5; no firm D call. V lost 1 base, J lost 7 bases, and 11 bases lay in between. Looked up from germline, CDR1 is SGHTA and CDR2 is FQGNSA. The CDR3 loop spans 14 amino acids. For the CDR3, the DNA is TGTGCCAGCAGCTTAGGCCCCCGGGGACAGCCCCAGCATTTT. Translation: CASSLGPRGQPQHF.

This clonotype has just a few counts. V usage is TRBV13 and J usage is TRBJ1-4; D unclear. V was clipped by 5 bases and J by 8 bases, with 12 bases between them. CDR1 is PRHDT, CDR2 FYEKMQ, per germline (reference sequence). The CDR3 is 13 residues long. The CDR3 DNA reads TGTGCCAGCAGCCCGAGACGAGGGGAAAAACTGTTTTTT. Its translation: CASSPRRGEKLFF.

The V gene is TRBV20-1, the J gene TRBJ2-1; the match to TRBD2 covers 13 bases. CDR3 length equals 15 residues. CDR1 is DFQATT and CDR2 is SNEGSKA in the germline V gene (reference sequence). The trim removed 2 bases at V and 6 bases at J, leaving 4 bases unmatched. CDR3: CSARLLAGGPNEQFF. The CDR3 DNA follows: TGCAGTGCTAGACTACTAGCGGGGGGGCCCAATGAGCAGTTCTTC.

CDR3 nucleotides: TGCGCCAGCAGCTTTGCCGCCAACTATGGCTACACCTTC. Protein: CASSFAANYGYTF. The V call is TRBV5-1, the J call TRBJ1-2; no definite D call. V lost 2 bases, J lost 2 bases, and 7 bases lay in between. The germline gives CDR1 SGHRS, CDR2 YFSETQ. This CDR3 is 13 amino acids long. Full variable domain (remainder filled in from reference TRBV5-1 and TRBJ1-2): KAGVTQTPRYLIKTRGQQVTLSCSPISGHRSVSWYQQTPGQGLQFLFEYFSETQRNKGNFPGRFSGRQFSNSRSEMNVSTLELGDSALYLCASSFAANYGYTFGSGTRLTVV.

This clonotype was picked up many times. The chain recombines TRBV11-2 with TRBJ1-1, with TRBD1 matching over 7 bases. The CDR3 is 13 residues long. Germline V gene lookup returns CDR1 SGHAT and CDR2 FQNNGV. V lost 1 base, J lost 5 bases, and 1 base stayed unmatched. CDR3 protein: CASSLVGQTEAFF. The CDR3, as DNA: TGTGCCAGCAGCTTAGTGGGACAGACTGAAGCTTTCTTT.

This clonotype appeared a few times. V and J are TRBV18 and TRBJ2-5; the D call may be TRBD1 or TRBD2 (6 bases each). Germline-derived CDR1 and CDR2 are KGHSH and LQKENI. CDR3 size: 14 residues. V was cut by 2 bases and J by 9 bases, with 16 bases left in between. Here the CDR3 DNA reads TGTGCCAGCTCACCAACGGGGGCTGTTCGGGCCCAGTACTTC. Translating it yields CASSPTGAVRAQYF.

This clonotype occurred once. The chain has TRBV6-5 and TRBJ2-1; D is possibly TRBD2 (7 bases). Trimming took off 0 bases at V and 11 bases at J, with 17 bases between the two ends. CDR3 length: 15 residues. Germline assignment: CDR1 MNHEY and CDR2 SVGAGI. The CDR3 loop is CASSYSGGASIQQFF. The CDR3 nucleotides read TGTGCCAGCAGTTACTCGGGGGGGGCGTCAATCCAGCAGTTCTTC.

This clonotype was picked up a small number of times. V and J are TRBV20-1 and TRBJ2-1, with 7 bases lining up with TRBD2. The CDR3 extends over 14 amino acids. J gave up 2 bases and V 6 bases, and 7 bases lay outside the gene matches. From germline, CDR1 is DFQATT and CDR2 SNEGSKA (reference sequence). As DNA, the CDR3 is TGCAGTGCAACTCTAGCGGACGCCTACAATGAGCAGTTCTTC. Translating gives CSATLADAYNEQFF.

This clonotype was seen a handful of times. The CDR3 loop reads CAISPREGGSTEAFF. DNA of the CDR3: TGTGCCATCAGTCCCCGTGAGGGAGGGTCTACTGAAGCTTTCTTT. The V call is TRBV10-3, the J call TRBJ1-1; D call uncertain. V was pared by 5 bases and J by 5 bases, with 18 bases between. The CDR3 consists of 15 residues. Germline loops: CDR1 ENHRY, CDR2 SYGVKD.

This clonotype was seen more than once but under ten times. V and J are TRBV5-1 and TRBJ1-1; 8 bases match TRBD1. Unmatched junction bases numbered 7, after V lost 4 bases and J lost 5 bases. Germline V gene lookup returns CDR1 SGHRS and CDR2 YFSETQ. The CDR3 covers 14 residues. CDR3 region: CASSPLDRETEAFF. In nucleotides, the CDR3 is TGCGCCAGCAGCCCGCTGGACAGGGAAACTGAAGCTTTCTTT. The full variable domain, rest sourced from reference TRBV5-1 and TRBJ1-1, is KAGVTQTPRYLIKTRGQQVTLSCSPISGHRSVSWYQQTPGQGLQFLFEYFSETQRNKGNFPGRFSGRQFSNSRSEMNVSTLELGDSALYLCASSPLDRETEAFFGQGTRLTVV.

This chain uses TRBV9 with TRBJ2-5; 7 nucleotides align to TRBD1. There are 15 residues in the CDR3. J gave up 3 bases and V 8 bases, and 13 bases lay outside the gene matches. Germline-derived CDR1 and CDR2 are SGDLS and YYNGEE. CDR3 nucleotide sequence: TGTGCCAGGGTTGAGGGACAGAGTCTGAAAGAGACCCAGTACTTC. Its translation is CARVEGQSLKETQYF.